The rows below give T cell receptor beta chains drawn from one sample of a study of identical twins. TCRdb processed the 5' RACE reads anew with MiXCR; each CDR3 protein has one entry. Here the sample spans about 1.7 million distinct CDR3 sequences, under 35% being singletons. Sequenced input: cord blood. These TCRs come from a newborn girl in good health. Each CDR3 is given without its conserved first and last residue. Fields, in order: CDR3 protein, J gene, V gene.

ASTRGIPKETQY	TRBJ2-5	TRBV6-5
ASTERLAIYETQY	TRBJ2-5	TRBV6-2/TRBV6-3
ASSYFLGTDYNSPLH	TRBJ1-6	TRBV6-6
ASSVTNTQY	TRBJ2-3	TRBV6-1
ASRGQGFPEAF	TRBJ1-1	TRBV27
SAGYYTEAF	TRBJ1-1	TRBV20-1
ASSLLGSDRANEQF	TRBJ2-1	TRBV28
ASSLNGGAPREETQY	TRBJ2-5	TRBV28
ASSPDIYNEQF	TRBJ2-1	TRBV11-2
ASRSGGARRYEQY	TRBJ2-7	TRBV6-2/TRBV6-3
ASSQTLAGGYEQY	TRBJ2-7	TRBV3-1
ASSLGIAGGNEQF	TRBJ2-1	TRBV11-2
AISAFYRYEQY	TRBJ2-7	TRBV10-3
ASSQNRRNQPQH	TRBJ1-5	TRBV3-1
ASSLVGGREETQY	TRBJ2-5	TRBV12-3/TRBV12-4